Below, 5 T cell receptor beta chains from the same sample are listed, as sequenced in a study of blood T cells in healthy people across ages. Combining a sample-barcoded 5' primer with a J-beta primer mix, a second PCR ran for about 6 to 11 cycles. MiXCR, run by TCRdb on the 5' RACE reads, gives a single entry per CDR3 protein. The table shows 1.5 million to 2 million distinct CDR3 sequences, with almost 35% occurring only once. The specimen was blood. These receptor sequences come from a woman younger than 45 in good health.

The J gene is TRBJ2-3, the V gene TRBV3-1; TRBD2 matches at 8 bases. The CDR3 extends over 17 amino acids. Germline CDR1 and CDR2: LGHDT and YNNKEL (reference sequence). V was pared by 0 bases and J by 4 bases, with 9 bases of the junction left unmatched. The CDR3 is CASSQDPTSGRPDTQYF. CDR3 DNA: TGTGCCAGCAGCCAAGATCCCACTAGCGGAAGACCAGATACGCAGTATTTT.

This clonotype appeared a few times. A single base separates this from a much larger clone, so it may be a read error. The chain employs TRBV2 and TRBJ1-2; 7 bases are shared with TRBD1. Trimming at V came to 6 bases and at J to 3 bases, leaving 4 bases not matched to a gene. Germline V gene sequence: CDR1 SNHLY, CDR2 FYNNEI. This CDR3 has 13 residues. The CDR3 bases are TGTGCCAGCAGACCTGGACAGGACTATGGCTACACCTTC. Amino acids: CASRPGQDYGYTF. The variable domain in full, with the rest retrieved from reference TRBV2 and TRBJ1-2, is EPEVTQTPSHQVTQMGQEVILRCVPISNHLYFYWYRQILGQKVEFLVSFYNNEISEKSEIFDDQFSVERPDGSNFTLKIRSTKLEDSAMYFCASRPGQDYGYTFGSGTRLTVV.

This rearrangement joins TRBV5-6 to TRBJ2-7; 8 bases agree with TRBD1. Germline values: CDR1 SGHDT, CDR2 YYEEEE. V was pared by 4 bases and J by 6 bases, with 9 bases of the junction left unmatched. The length of the CDR3 is 14 residues. Here the CDR3 DNA reads TGTGCCAGCAGCACCGGGACAGGACTTTGCGAGCAGTACTTC. As protein: CASSTGTGLCEQYF.

The rearrangement joins TRBV6-2 or TRBV6-3 to TRBJ1-1; D is unclear. CDR1 MNHEY and CDR2 SVGEGT come from the germline V gene. The CDR3 contains 14 residues. The V end lost 4 bases, the J end lost 5 bases, and 14 bases lay between the germline ends. CDR3 sequence reads: CASSLTQRTTEAFF. CDR3 DNA: TGTGCCAGCAGTTTAACACAGAGGACGACTGAAGCTTTCTTT.

This clonotype was counted between two and nine times. The DNA of the CDR3 is TGTGCCAGCAGCCCAGGGACAAAAGAGCAGTACTTC. Its protein product is CASSPGTKEQYF. The rearrangement uses TRBV5-8 and TRBJ2-5, with TRBD1 as a possible D gene (6 bases). The CDR3 contains 12 residues. The germline V gene has CDR1 SGHTS and CDR2 YDEGEE. V lost 4 bases, J lost 11 bases, and 15 bases lay in between.